The present T cell receptor (beta chain) was sequenced within a study of blood T cell repertoires in COVID-19. Study-wide context: The United States, Italy and Spain provided the acute and convalescent COVID-19 samples. PBMCs, B-cell-depleted T cells, or T cells provided the cDNA or gDNA that made up the material.

Original handling: The authors estimated nucleated cell counts from reference gene primer amplification. Repertoires were generated with immunoSEQ multiplex PCR, while TCRdb's copy carries only in-frame clones and drops some. The V and J calls and clone size come from that table; D and trimming were worked out from the DNA. The table lists about 99,000 clones, 84% of them singletons. The CDR3 has 16 amino acids. The germline CDR1 and CDR2 sequences are SEHNR and FQNEAQ (reference sequence). J was trimmed by 1 base and V by 6 bases; bases with no gene match: 7. Input material: peripheral blood. The source of this sequence is a human donor in a cohort sampled during active or convalescent COVID-19. The V gene is TRBV7-9, the J gene TRBJ1-1; 11 bases fit TRBD1. CDR3 sequence: CASRTGQGAGNTEAFF. In nucleotides, the CDR3 is TGTGCCAGCAGGACCGGACAGGGGGCCGGGAACACTGAAGCTTTCTTT.